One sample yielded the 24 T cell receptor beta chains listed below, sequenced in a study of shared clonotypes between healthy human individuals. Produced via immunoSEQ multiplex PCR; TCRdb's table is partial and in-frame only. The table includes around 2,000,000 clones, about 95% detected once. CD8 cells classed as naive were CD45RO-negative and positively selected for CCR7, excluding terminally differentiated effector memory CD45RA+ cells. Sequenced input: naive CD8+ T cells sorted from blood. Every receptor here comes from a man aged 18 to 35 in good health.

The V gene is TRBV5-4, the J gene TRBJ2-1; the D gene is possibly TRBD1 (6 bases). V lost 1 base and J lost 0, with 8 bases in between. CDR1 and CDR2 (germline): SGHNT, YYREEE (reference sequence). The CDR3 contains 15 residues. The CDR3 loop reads CASSLLGGSYNEQFF. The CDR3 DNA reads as TGTGCCAGCAGCTTGCTAGGGGGCTCCTACAATGAGCAGTTCTTC.

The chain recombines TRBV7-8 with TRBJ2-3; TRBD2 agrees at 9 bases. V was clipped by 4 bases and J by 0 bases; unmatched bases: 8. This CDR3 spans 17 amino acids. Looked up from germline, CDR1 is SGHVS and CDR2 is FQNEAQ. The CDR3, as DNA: TGTGCCAGCAGCTCGTTTCTAGCGGGGATAAGCACAGATACGCAGTATTTT. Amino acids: CASSSFLAGISTDTQYF. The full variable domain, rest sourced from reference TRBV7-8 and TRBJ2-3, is GAGVSQSPRYKVAKRGQDVALRCDPISGHVSLFWYQQALGQGPEFLTYFQNEAQLDKSGLPSDRFFAERPEGSVSTLKIQRTQQEDSAVYLCASSSFLAGISTDTQYFGPGTRLTVL.

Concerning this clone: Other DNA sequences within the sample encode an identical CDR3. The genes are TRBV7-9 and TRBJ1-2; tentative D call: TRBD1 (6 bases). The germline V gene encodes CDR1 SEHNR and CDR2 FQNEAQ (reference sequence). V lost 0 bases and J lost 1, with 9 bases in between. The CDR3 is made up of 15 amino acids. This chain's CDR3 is CASSLAQGLNYGYTF. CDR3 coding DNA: TGTGCCAGCAGCTTAGCACAGGGACTTAACTATGGCTACACCTTC.

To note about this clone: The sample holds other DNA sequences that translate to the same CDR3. CDR3 amino acids: CASSLPGYEQYF. CDR3 in DNA: TGTGCCAGCAGCTTGCCAGGCTACGAGCAGTACTTC. The chain is built from TRBV7-9 and TRBJ2-7, with D unclear. The germline gives CDR1 SEHNR, CDR2 FQNEAQ (reference sequence). Trimming removed 3 bases at V and 3 bases at J, with 6 bases between. This CDR3 is built from 12 residues.

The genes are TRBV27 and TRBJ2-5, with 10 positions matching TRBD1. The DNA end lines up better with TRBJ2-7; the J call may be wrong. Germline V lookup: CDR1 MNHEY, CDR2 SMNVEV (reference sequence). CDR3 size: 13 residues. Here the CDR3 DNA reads TGTGCCAGCTCCGACAGGGGGCAAGACGAGCAGTACTTC. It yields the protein CASSDRGQDEQYF.

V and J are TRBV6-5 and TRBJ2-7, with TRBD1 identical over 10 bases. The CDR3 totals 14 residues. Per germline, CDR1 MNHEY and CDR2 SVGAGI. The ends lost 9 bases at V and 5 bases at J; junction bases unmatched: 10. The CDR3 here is CASEPGTGVNEQYF. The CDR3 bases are TGTGCCAGTGAACCCGGGACAGGGGTCAACGAGCAGTACTTC.

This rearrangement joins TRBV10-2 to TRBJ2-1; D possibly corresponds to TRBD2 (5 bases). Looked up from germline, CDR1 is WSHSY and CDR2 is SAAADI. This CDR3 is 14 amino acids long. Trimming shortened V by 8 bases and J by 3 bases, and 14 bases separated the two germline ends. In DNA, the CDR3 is TGCGCCAGCGGTATAAGCGGAGGCTACAATGAGCAGTTCTTC. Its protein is CASGISGGYNEQFF.

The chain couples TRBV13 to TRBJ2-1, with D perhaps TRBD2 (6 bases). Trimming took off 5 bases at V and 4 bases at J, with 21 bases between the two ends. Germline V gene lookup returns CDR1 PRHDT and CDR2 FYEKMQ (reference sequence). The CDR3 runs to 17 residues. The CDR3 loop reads CASSPPLEGPEYNEQFF. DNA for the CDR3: TGTGCCAGCAGCCCCCCATTGGAGGGGCCCGAATACAATGAGCAGTTCTTC.

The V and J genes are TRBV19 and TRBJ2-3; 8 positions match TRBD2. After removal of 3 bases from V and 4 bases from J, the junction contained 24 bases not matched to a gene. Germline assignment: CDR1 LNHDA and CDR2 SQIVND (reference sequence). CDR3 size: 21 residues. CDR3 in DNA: TGTGCCAGTAGTATCGGGTCTTCAGCGGGAGTTAACACCGGCCGCCCAGATACGCAGTATTTT. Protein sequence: CASSIGSSAGVNTGRPDTQYF.

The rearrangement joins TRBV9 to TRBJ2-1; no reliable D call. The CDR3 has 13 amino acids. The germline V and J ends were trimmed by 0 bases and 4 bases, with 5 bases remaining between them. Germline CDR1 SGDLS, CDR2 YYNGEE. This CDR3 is CASSVGWYNEQFF. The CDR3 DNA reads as TGTGCCAGCAGCGTAGGCTGGTACAATGAGCAGTTCTTC.

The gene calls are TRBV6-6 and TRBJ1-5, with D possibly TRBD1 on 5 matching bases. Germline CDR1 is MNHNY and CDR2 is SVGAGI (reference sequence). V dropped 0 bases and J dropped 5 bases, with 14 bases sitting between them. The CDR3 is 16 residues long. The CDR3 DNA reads TGTGCCAGCAGTTACTCGCGACAGTTAGAGGATCAGCCCCAGCATTTT. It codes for CASSYSRQLEDQPQHF.

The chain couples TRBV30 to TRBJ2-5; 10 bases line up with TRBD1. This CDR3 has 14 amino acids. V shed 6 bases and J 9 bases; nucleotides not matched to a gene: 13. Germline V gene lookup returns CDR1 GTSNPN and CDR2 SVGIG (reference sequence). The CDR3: CACKIPGQGYSQYF. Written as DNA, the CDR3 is TGTGCCTGCAAAATACCGGGACAGGGGTACTCCCAGTACTTC.

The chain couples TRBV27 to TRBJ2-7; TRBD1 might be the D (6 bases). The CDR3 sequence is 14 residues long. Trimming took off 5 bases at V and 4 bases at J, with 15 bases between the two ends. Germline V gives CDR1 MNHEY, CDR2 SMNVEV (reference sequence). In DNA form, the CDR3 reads TGTGCCAGCAGTCCTACAGGGTTTGTGTACGAGCAGTACTTC. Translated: CASSPTGFVYEQYF.

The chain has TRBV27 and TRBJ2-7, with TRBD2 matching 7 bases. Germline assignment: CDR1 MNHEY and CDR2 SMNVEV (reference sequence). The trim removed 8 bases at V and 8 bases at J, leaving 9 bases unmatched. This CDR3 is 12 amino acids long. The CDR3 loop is CASQGGVEKQYF. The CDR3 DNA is TGTGCCAGCCAGGGAGGGGTTGAGAAGCAGTACTTC.

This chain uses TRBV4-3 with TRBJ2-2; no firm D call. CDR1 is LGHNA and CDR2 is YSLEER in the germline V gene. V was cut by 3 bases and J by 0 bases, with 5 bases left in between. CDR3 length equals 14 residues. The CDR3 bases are TGCGCCAGCAGCCATATCCCGAACACCGGGGAGCTGTTTTTT. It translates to CASSHIPNTGELFF.

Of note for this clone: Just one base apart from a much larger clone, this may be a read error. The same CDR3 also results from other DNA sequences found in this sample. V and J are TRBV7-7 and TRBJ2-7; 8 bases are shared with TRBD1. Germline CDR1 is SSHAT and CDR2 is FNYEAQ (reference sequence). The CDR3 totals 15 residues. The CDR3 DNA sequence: TGTGCTAGCAGCCCCGGGACAGGAGCCTCCTACGAGCAGTACTTC. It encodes CASSPGTGASYEQYF.

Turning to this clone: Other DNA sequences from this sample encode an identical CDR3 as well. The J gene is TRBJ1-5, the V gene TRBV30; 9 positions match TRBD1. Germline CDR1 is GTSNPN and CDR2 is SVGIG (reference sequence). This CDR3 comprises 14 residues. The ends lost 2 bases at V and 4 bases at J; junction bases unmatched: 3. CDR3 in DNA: TGTGCCTGGAGTACCGGGACAGGGAATCAGCCCCAGCATTTT. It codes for CAWSTGTGNQPQHF.

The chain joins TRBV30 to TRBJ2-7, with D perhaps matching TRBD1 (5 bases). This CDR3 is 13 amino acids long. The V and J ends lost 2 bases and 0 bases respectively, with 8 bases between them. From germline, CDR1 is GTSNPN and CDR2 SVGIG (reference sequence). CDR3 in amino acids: CAWSPGASYEQYF. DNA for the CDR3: TGTGCCTGGAGTCCTGGGGCCTCCTACGAGCAGTACTTC.

DNA for the CDR3: TGTGCCAGCAGCCAAGAGATCGGACCGTATCCCTACGAGCAGTACTTC. As protein: CASSQEIGPYPYEQYF. The chain joins TRBV14 to TRBJ2-7, with unresolved D. The CDR3 extends over 16 amino acids. CDR1 and CDR2 from the germline V gene are SGHDN and FVKESK. The V and J ends lost 0 bases and 2 bases respectively, with 14 bases between them.

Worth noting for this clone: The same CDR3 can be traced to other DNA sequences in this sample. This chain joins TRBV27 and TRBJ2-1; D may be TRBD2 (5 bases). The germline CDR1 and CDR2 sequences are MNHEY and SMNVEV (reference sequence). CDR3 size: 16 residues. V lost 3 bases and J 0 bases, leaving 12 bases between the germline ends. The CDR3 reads CASSFGGSYSYNEQFF. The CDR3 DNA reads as TGTGCCAGCAGTTTTGGTGGGAGTTACTCCTACAATGAGCAGTTCTTC.

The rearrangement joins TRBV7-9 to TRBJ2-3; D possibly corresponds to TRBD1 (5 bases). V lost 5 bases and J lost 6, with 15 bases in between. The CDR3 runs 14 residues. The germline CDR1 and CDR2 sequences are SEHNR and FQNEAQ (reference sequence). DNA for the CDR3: TGTGCCAGCAGCCGAACGACAGTTCTGGATACGCAGTATTTT. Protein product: CASSRTTVLDTQYF.

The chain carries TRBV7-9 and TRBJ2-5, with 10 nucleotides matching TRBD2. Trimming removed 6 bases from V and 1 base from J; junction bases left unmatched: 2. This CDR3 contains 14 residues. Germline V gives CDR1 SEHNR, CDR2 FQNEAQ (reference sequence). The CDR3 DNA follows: TGTGCCAGCAGAGTAGCGGGAGGCCAAGAGACCCAGTACTTC. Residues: CASRVAGGQETQYF.

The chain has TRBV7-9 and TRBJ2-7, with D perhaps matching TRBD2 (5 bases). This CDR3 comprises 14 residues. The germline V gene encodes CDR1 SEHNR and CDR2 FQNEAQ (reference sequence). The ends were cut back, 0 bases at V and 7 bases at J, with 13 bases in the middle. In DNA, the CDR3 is TGTGCCAGCAGCTTAGCGGGAGTATCCTGGGAGCAGTACTTC. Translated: CASSLAGVSWEQYF.

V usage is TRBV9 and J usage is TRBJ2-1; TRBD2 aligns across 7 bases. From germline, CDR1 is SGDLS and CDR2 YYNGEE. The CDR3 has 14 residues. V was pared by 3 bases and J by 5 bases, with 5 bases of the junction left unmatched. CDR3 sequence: CASSEQRGNNEQFF. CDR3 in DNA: TGTGCCAGCAGCGAACAGCGGGGCAACAATGAGCAGTTCTTC.